This passage covers 26 T cell receptor beta chains from one sample sequenced in a study of OX40 agonist ivuxolimab in advanced cancers. Here immunoSEQ multiplex PCR was the method, and the copy in TCRdb shows in-frame clones only, minus some. Of over 75,000 clones listed, 70% to 90% were seen once; the top ten hold less than 1.5%. This sample comprised CD4+ or CD8+ T cells sorted from blood, obtained in a trial of the OX40 agonist ivuxolimab. The receptors were sampled from an adult with an advanced solid tumor such as melanoma, head and neck, liver or kidney cancer.

This chain uses TRBV30 with TRBJ2-5, with a tentative D call TRBD2 (6 bases). This CDR3 region has 14 residues. Germline values: CDR1 GTSNPN, CDR2 SVGIG (reference sequence). V shed 6 bases and J shed 4 bases, with 18 bases lying between them. In DNA, the CDR3 is TGTGCCTGCGGGCCGACTAGTTCCACAGAGACCCAGTACTTC. This encodes CACGPTSSTETQYF.

This sequence joins TRBV6-5 and TRBJ2-4, with 11 bases that match TRBD1. The J segment lost 7 bases and the V segment lost 8 bases, leaving 1 base of the junction unmatched. This CDR3 has 12 amino acids. The germline CDR1 and CDR2 sequences are MNHEY and SVGAGI. The DNA of the CDR3 is TGTGCCAGCCGGACAGGGGGCAACATTCAGTACTTC. Translation gives CASRTGGNIQYF.

This chain joins TRBV19 and TRBJ2-1; tentatively, D is TRBD2 (6 bases). The V gene's germline CDR1 is LNHDA and CDR2 SQIVND (reference sequence). This CDR3 region has 15 residues. V was pared by 8 bases and J by 3 bases, with 17 bases between. The CDR3 DNA follows: TGTGCCAGTGGTGCCGTTCGGACTATCTACAATGAGCAGTTCTTC. Its protein is CASGAVRTIYNEQFF. The entire variable domain, with the rest obtained from reference TRBV19 and TRBJ2-1, is as follows: DGGITQSPKYLFRKEGQNVTLSCEQNLNHDAMYWYRQDPGQGLRLIYYSQIVNDFQKGDIAEGYSVSREKKESFPLTVTSAQKNPTAFYLCASGAVRTIYNEQFFGPGTRLTVL.

The chain uses TRBV25-1 and TRBJ1-4, with D maybe TRBD1 (5 bases). Germline V gene data show CDR1 as MGHDK and CDR2 as SYGVNS. The CDR3 sequence is 14 residues long. V was shortened by 3 bases and J by 5 bases, with 10 bases between the two germline ends. The CDR3: CASSDRVGNEKLFF. As DNA, the CDR3 is TGTGCCAGCAGTGACAGGGTAGGAAATGAAAAACTGTTTTTT.

The chain has TRBV28 and TRBJ2-7, with a tentative D call TRBD1 (5 bases). Per germline, CDR1 MDHEN and CDR2 SYDVKM. This CDR3 has 13 amino acids. With 3 bases removed from V and 7 bases from J, the gap between germline ends came to 13 bases. This chain's CDR3 is CASSFGGAREQYF. In DNA, the CDR3 is TGTGCCAGCAGTTTCGGTGGGGCCCGGGAGCAGTACTTC.

The chain links TRBV9 to TRBJ2-1; D call uncertain. CDR1 is SGDLS and CDR2 is YYNGEE in the germline V gene. Trimming took 2 bases from V and 6 from J, leaving 12 bases between them. This CDR3 contains 14 residues. The CDR3 reads CASSVRMGPNEQFF. The CDR3 DNA sequence: TGTGCCAGCAGCGTCCGGATGGGCCCCAATGAGCAGTTCTTC.

The chain couples TRBV4-3 to TRBJ2-3, with 12 bases fitting TRBD2. The CDR3 extends over 19 amino acids. Germline CDR1 LGHNA, CDR2 YSLEER. With V trimmed by 2 bases and J by 0 bases, 9 bases remained unmatched. As DNA, the CDR3 is TGCGCCAGCAGCCAACGGCTAGCGGGGGGGCGGACTAGCACAGATACGCAGTATTTT. Protein sequence: CASSQRLAGGRTSTDTQYF.

V and J are TRBV19 and TRBJ1-5; D is uncertain. Trimming removed 3 bases from V and 5 bases from J, with 8 bases in between. CDR3 length: 13 residues. Germline lookup yields CDR1 LNHDA and CDR2 SQIVND (reference sequence). This CDR3 reads CASSINTDQPQHF. The CDR3 nucleotides read TGTGCCAGTAGTATTAACACAGATCAGCCCCAGCATTTT.

The genes are TRBV29-1 and TRBJ2-3; D may be TRBD1 (7 bases). This CDR3 has 13 amino acids. Germline CDR1 reads SQVTM; CDR2 reads ANQGSEA. V was cut by 7 bases and J by 6 bases, with 17 bases left in between. The CDR3 region has the DNA TGCAGCGCTACCAGGGGGGTAACCGATACGCAGTATTTT. Protein product: CSATRGVTDTQYF.

The chain links TRBV27 to TRBJ1-5; D gene unclear. The CDR3 has 16 amino acids. V lost 0 bases, J lost 4 bases, and 13 bases lay in between. In germline, CDR1 is MNHEY, CDR2 SMNVEV (reference sequence). CDR3 region: CASSLSSAGGNQPQHF. The CDR3 region has the DNA TGTGCCAGCAGTTTATCGAGTGCGGGTGGGAATCAGCCCCAGCATTTT.

This chain uses TRBV27 with TRBJ2-2; D perhaps matches TRBD1 (5 bases). The CDR3 loop spans 15 amino acids. V dropped 4 bases and J dropped 7 bases, with 16 bases sitting between them. CDR1 MNHEY and CDR2 SMNVEV come from the germline V gene (reference sequence). The CDR3, as DNA: TGTGCCAGCAGTTGGTCTCAGGGCCTGATCGGGGAGCTGTTTTTT. Its protein is CASSWSQGLIGELFF.

The V gene is TRBV5-4, the J gene TRBJ2-7; a possible D gene is TRBD2 (6 bases). In germline, CDR1 is SGHNT, CDR2 YYREEE (reference sequence). The CDR3 is 13 amino acids. V lost 9 bases and J 3 bases, leaving 16 bases between the germline ends. CDR3 sequence reads: CATSTSGYYEQYF. As DNA, the CDR3 is TGTGCCACCTCGACTAGTGGGTACTACGAGCAGTACTTC.

The chain couples TRBV20-1 to TRBJ2-3, with D uncertain. The CDR3 is 11 amino acids. Trimming removed 3 bases at V and 4 bases at J, with 5 bases between. Germline-derived CDR1 and CDR2 are DFQATT and SNEGSKA (reference sequence). The CDR3 DNA follows: TGCAGTGCTAGTTACGCAGATACGCAGTATTTT. It is translated as CSASYADTQYF.

This rearrangement joins TRBV30 to TRBJ1-2; D uncertain. CDR3 length equals 11 residues. CDR1 and CDR2 (germline): GTSNPN, SVGIG (reference sequence). V was cut by 2 bases and J by 1 base, with 2 bases left in between. In DNA, the CDR3 is TGTGCCTGGAGTTTTAACTATGGCTACACCTTC. Its protein product is CAWSFNYGYTF.

The gene calls are TRBV2 and TRBJ1-6, with 8 nucleotides matching TRBD1. V lost 6 bases and J lost 6; bases outside the gene matches: 4. The germline gives CDR1 SNHLY, CDR2 FYNNEI. The CDR3 covers 14 residues. The chain's CDR3 is CASRDRALNSPLHF. The DNA of the CDR3 is TGTGCCAGCAGGGACAGGGCCCTTAATTCACCCCTCCACTTT. The full variable domain, its missing parts supplied by reference TRBV2 and TRBJ1-6, is EPEVTQTPSHQVTQMGQEVILRCVPISNHLYFYWYRQILGQKVEFLVSFYNNEISEKSEIFDDQFSVERPDGSNFTLKIRSTKLEDSAMYFCASRDRALNSPLHFGNGTRLTVT.

The chain joins TRBV28 to TRBJ2-7; D not resolved. Per germline, CDR1 MDHEN and CDR2 SYDVKM. V was shortened by 2 bases and J by 2 bases, with 13 bases between the two germline ends. This CDR3 is 15 amino acids long. CDR3 loop: CASSLGIATTYEQYF. In DNA form, the CDR3 reads TGTGCCAGCAGTTTAGGTATTGCTACTACCTACGAGCAGTACTTC. The whole variable domain, filled in from reference TRBV28 and TRBJ2-7, reads DVKVTQSSRYLVKRTGEKVFLECVQDMDHENMFWYRQDPGLGLRLIYFSYDVKMKEKGDIPEGYSVSREKKERFSLILESASTNQTSMYLCASSLGIATTYEQYFGPGTRLTVT.

The chain couples TRBV5-1 to TRBJ1-1, with D possibly TRBD1 on 6 matching bases. Germline V lookup: CDR1 SGHRS, CDR2 YFSETQ. Trimming cost V 0 bases and J 1 base, with 19 bases left between them. The CDR3 is 18 residues long. CDR3 DNA: TGCGCCAGCAGCTTGGGCGTCTTTACACGGACAGCGAACACTGAAGCTTTCTTT. Translated: CASSLGVFTRTANTEAFF.

The rearrangement uses TRBV4-3 and TRBJ1-3; D unresolved. The V gene's germline CDR1 is LGHNA and CDR2 YSLEER. This CDR3 contains 13 residues. V lost 0 bases and J 10 bases, leaving 10 bases between the germline ends. CDR3 in amino acids: CASSQDRVNTIYF. In nucleotides, the CDR3 is TGCGCCAGCAGCCAAGATCGGGTAAATACCATATATTTT.

The genes are TRBV18 and TRBJ1-2; D not certain. This CDR3 contains 15 residues. CDR1 is KGHSH and CDR2 is LQKENI in the germline V gene. The V end was cut by 1 base, the J end by 4 bases, with 13 bases between. The CDR3 loop reads CASSPRPSSSYGYTF. The DNA of the CDR3 is TGTGCCAGCTCACCACGCCCCAGTAGCTCCTATGGCTACACCTTC.

This chain joins TRBV19 and TRBJ2-7; 8 nucleotides agree with TRBD2. This CDR3 has 17 residues. The germline gives CDR1 LNHDA, CDR2 SQIVND (reference sequence). Unmatched junction bases numbered 17, after V lost 6 bases and J lost 4 bases. The CDR3 loop is CASSITRRSGGPYEQYF. CDR3 in DNA: TGTGCCAGTAGCATAACCCGACGCTCGGGAGGGCCGTACGAGCAGTACTTC.

The chain recombines TRBV27 with TRBJ1-5; D perhaps matches TRBD1 (5 bases). CDR1 is MNHEY and CDR2 is SMNVEV in the germline V gene (reference sequence). V dropped 5 bases and J dropped 2 bases, with 16 bases sitting between them. This CDR3 has 16 residues. The CDR3 loop is CASSLLGGWGNQPQHF. CDR3 sequence (DNA): TGTGCCAGCAGTCTCCTCGGGGGTTGGGGCAATCAGCCCCAGCATTTT.

The V call is TRBV7-9, the J call TRBJ2-5, with 12 positions matching TRBD2. Germline V gene sequence: CDR1 SEHNR, CDR2 FQNEAQ (reference sequence). CDR3 size: 16 residues. Germline trimming cut 5 bases from V and 2 bases from J; bases unmatched to any gene: 6. CDR3 bases: TGTGCCAGCAGCCTTCAGACTAGCGGGGGACAAGAGACCCAGTACTTC. Its translation is CASSLQTSGGQETQYF.

The genes are TRBV28 and TRBJ2-7, with 10 bases fitting TRBD2. V gave up 5 bases and J gave up 1 base; unmatched junction bases: 5. Germline V gene lookup returns CDR1 MDHEN and CDR2 SYDVKM. The CDR3 extends over 15 amino acids. CDR3 sequence: CASSRAGGRSYEQYF. The CDR3 DNA is TGTGCCAGCAGTCGAGCGGGAGGGAGGTCCTACGAGCAGTACTTC.

The chain links TRBV6-5 to TRBJ1-2; D perhaps matches TRBD1 (6 bases). This CDR3 has 15 residues. The germline CDR1 and CDR2 sequences are MNHEY and SVGAGI. V lost 7 bases, J lost 0 bases, and 15 bases lay in between. CDR3 residues: CASNTERDTNYGYTF. CDR3 coding DNA: TGTGCCAGCAATACAGAACGGGACACTAACTATGGCTACACCTTC.

J is TRBJ2-2 and V is TRBV29-1, with 8 bases fitting TRBD1. CDR1 SQVTM and CDR2 ANQGSEA come from the germline V gene. The CDR3 has 15 amino acids. Trimming removed 7 bases from V and 5 bases from J; junction bases left unmatched: 12. The CDR3 sequence is CSGAVTGGVTGELFF. The CDR3, as DNA: TGCAGCGGAGCTGTCACAGGGGGTGTAACCGGGGAGCTGTTTTTT.

This clone has only a few counts. In DNA form, the CDR3 reads TGCGCCAGCGGTTATGGTCGGCAGGGCGATCAGCCCCAGCATTTT. It yields the protein CASGYGRQGDQPQHF. The chain employs TRBV4-1 and TRBJ1-5; TRBD1 is a possible D gene (5 bases). V gave up 8 bases and J gave up 5 bases, with 19 bases separating them. The CDR3 is made up of 15 amino acids. The germline gives CDR1 MGHRA, CDR2 YSYEKL.